These T cell receptor beta chains were read from a single sample in a study of neurological immune-mediated disorders. Each CDR3 protein gets one entry after TCRdb re-called the 5' RACE reads with MiXCR. The sample yields under 130,000 distinct CDR3 sequences, under 14% seen once. Sequencing input: PBMCs. These TCRs come from a female donor with HTLV-1-associated myelopathy (HAM/TSP). The CDR3 runs from the conserved cysteine through the conserved F or W. The D gene is left open where the match is weak. Some rows mark clone size as missing; the rest say once, few, many or name a class of expanded clone.

many NA TRBJ2-7 TRBV5-1 TGCGCCAGCAGCTTGGAAGGGAGCTCCTACGAGCAGTACTTC CASSLEGSSYEQYF
many NA TRBJ1-5 TRBV20-1 TGCAGTGCCTCCGGGAACGCCAATCAGCCCCAGCATTTT CSASGNANQPQHF
many TRBD1 TRBJ1-3 TRBV28 TGTGCCAGCAGTCGCCCTCGGACAGGGTGGGGAAACACCATATATTTT CASSRPRTGWGNTIYF
NA NA TRBJ2-1 TRBV5-1 TGCGCCAGCAGCTTGGTCCACGGTGGGGGCGTTTACAATGAGCAGTTCTTC CASSLVHGGGVYNEQFF
many TRBD2 TRBJ2-1 TRBV20-1 TGCAGTGCTAGAATGCCTCCTAGCGGCCGGACGTACAATGAGCAGTTCTTC CSARMPPSGRTYNEQFF
many TRBD1 TRBJ2-3 TRBV10-3 TGTGCCATCAACCCGGGACAGGTTAGGGATACGCAGTATTTT CAINPGQVRDTQYF
many TRBD1 TRBJ2-4 TRBV5-1 TGCGCCAGTAAAGAGGGGGCACGAAACATTCAGTACTTC CASKEGARNIQYF
many TRBD2 TRBJ2-1 TRBV7-3 TGTGCCAGCAGCCCCGGGACTAGCGGGGGGCAAGAGCAGTTCTTC CASSPGTSGGQEQFF
many TRBD2 TRBJ2-6 TRBV9 TGTGCCAGCAGCGTAGTTCGTGGTACGGGGGGAGATTTCTCTGGGGCCAACGTCCTGACTTTC CASSVVRGTGGDFSGANVLTF
many TRBD2 TRBJ2-5 TRBV20-1 TGCAGTGCGCGCCCCAGACTAGCGGGGGTGGAGACCCAGTACTTC CSARPRLAGVETQYF
many NA TRBJ2-3 TRBV5-6 TGTGCCAGCAGCCTTGCTGCGGGGAGATACACAGATACGCAGTATTTT CASSLAAGRYTDTQYF
few NA TRBJ2-3 TRBV21-1 TGTGCCAGCAGCAAACCGGGACAGGGGCAAAAAGATACGCAGTATTTT CASSKPGQGQKDTQYF
many NA TRBJ2-2 TRBV12-3/TRBV12-4 TGTGCCAGCAGTTTAAGGTACCCCAGGACCGGGGAGCTGTTTTTT CASSLRYPRTGELFF
many TRBD2 TRBJ2-3 TRBV4-2 TGTGCCAGCAGCCAAGAAGGACGGGGGGGCTCGGATACGCAGTATTTT CASSQEGRGGSDTQYF
many NA TRBJ1-2 TRBV24-1 TGTGCCACCGTGTGGAGGGGGGGGGATGGCTACACCTTC CATVWRGGDGYTF
many TRBD1 TRBJ1-5 TRBV6-7 TGTGCCAGCAGTTACTCGGACAGGGTGGGGAATCAGCCCCAGCATTTT CASSYSDRVGNQPQHF
many TRBD1 TRBJ1-6 TRBV6-5 TGTGCCAGCAGTGAAAGACAGGGGTATAATTCACCCCTCCACTTT CASSERQGYNSPLHF
many NA TRBJ2-2 TRBV6-6 TGTGCCAGCAGTAGTGCCCTCGGTGACACCGGGGAGCTGTTTTTT CASSSALGDTGELFF
many NA TRBJ2-2 TRBV28 TGTGCCAGCACCCACGGTCTCACCGGGGAGCTGTTTTTT CASTHGLTGELFF
many TRBD2 TRBJ2-7 TRBV11-2 TGTGCCAGCAGCTTGGGAGGGGCCCCAGCGGGTGAGCAGTACTTC CASSLGGAPAGEQYF
many NA TRBJ1-1 TRBV9 TGTGCCAGCAGCGTAGCCGGTGGGTCTTTGACTGAAGCTTTCTTT CASSVAGGSLTEAFF